A single sample is the source of the 14 T cell receptor beta chains below, sequenced in a study of blood T cell repertoires in COVID-19. TCRdb's table, derived via immunoSEQ multiplex PCR, lists solely in-frame clones and lacks some. In the table there are approximately 54,000 clones, about four fifths of which are singletons. Material for sequencing was peripheral blood. These receptors came from a woman aged 55 to 70 with acute or convalescent COVID-19.

The V gene is TRBV7-6, the J gene TRBJ2-5; 10 bases map to TRBD1. Germline CDR1 SGHVS, CDR2 FNYEAQ. The ends lost 6 bases at V and 5 bases at J; junction bases unmatched: 9. CDR3 length: 15 residues. CDR3 region: CASSYQTGGLETQYF. CDR3 nucleotides: TGTGCCAGCAGTTATCAGACAGGGGGCTTGGAGACCCAGTACTTC.

The chain joins TRBV19 to TRBJ1-1; D ambiguous. CDR1 and CDR2 (germline): LNHDA, SQIVND (reference sequence). V shed 0 bases and J shed 3 bases, with 11 bases lying between them. The CDR3 is 15 amino acids. CDR3 residues: CASSIDRKGDTEAFF. CDR3 in DNA: TGTGCCAGTAGTATAGATCGGAAGGGAGACACTGAAGCTTTCTTT. Full variable domain (rest looked up from reference TRBV19 and TRBJ1-1): DGGITQSPKYLFRKEGQNVTLSCEQNLNHDAMYWYRQDPGQGLRLIYYSQIVNDFQKGDIAEGYSVSREKKESFPLTVTSAQKNPTAFYLCASSIDRKGDTEAFFGQGTRLTVV.

A few counts support this clone. This rearrangement joins TRBV21-1 to TRBJ2-5; the DNA was not compared with TRBD2, the D call given in the table. TRBV21-1 is a documented pseudogene. CDR3 length: 15 residues. CDR3 bases: TGTGCCAGCAGCAAAGGCGGGGCGGTCCAAGAGACCCAGTACTTC. Its translation is CASSKGGAVQETQYF.

This clone was counted only a few times. The chain couples TRBV29-1 to TRBJ2-1; 8 bases fit TRBD2. The length of the CDR3 is 14 residues. J was trimmed by 7 bases and V by 6 bases; bases with no gene match: 11. Germline V CDR1 and CDR2: SQVTM, ANQGSEA. The CDR3 region is CSVQRTSYGNEQFF. The CDR3 bases are TGCAGCGTCCAACGGACTAGCTATGGGAATGAGCAGTTCTTC.

V is TRBV7-8 and J is TRBJ1-5; a possible D gene is TRBD1 (5 bases). The V end was cut by 10 bases, the J end by 0 bases, with 25 bases between. The CDR3 length is 18 residues. Germline CDR1 reads SGHVS; CDR2 reads FQNEAQ. CDR3 nucleotide sequence: TGTGCCACCTTGCAGGGTCCCCAAAACCCTTATAGCAATCAGCCCCAGCATTTT. The encoded protein is CATLQGPQNPYSNQPQHF. Drawing the rest from reference TRBV7-8 and TRBJ1-5, the complete variable domain is GAGVSQSPRYKVAKRGQDVALRCDPISGHVSLFWYQQALGQGPEFLTYFQNEAQLDKSGLPSDRFFAERPEGSVSTLKIQRTQQEDSAVYLCATLQGPQNPYSNQPQHFGDGTRLSIL.

This clone was counted once. V and J are TRBV9 and TRBJ2-5, with 9 positions matching TRBD2. Germline assignment: CDR1 SGDLS and CDR2 YYNGEE. CDR3 length equals 15 residues. Germline trimming cut 1 base from V and 4 bases from J; bases unmatched to any gene: 5. The CDR3 bases are TGTGCCAGCAGCGTAAACCCACTAGCGGGAGAGACCCAGTACTTC. Residues: CASSVNPLAGETQYF. Supplemented by reference TRBV9 and TRBJ2-5, the full variable domain reads DSGVTQTPKHLITATGQRVTLRCSPRSGDLSVYWYQQSLDQGLQFLIQYYNGEERAKGNILERFSAQQFPDLHSELNLSSLELGDSALYFCASSVNPLAGETQYFGPGTRLLVL.

The V gene is TRBV6-5, the J gene TRBJ2-1; D is perhaps TRBD2 (5 bases). The CDR3 runs 13 residues. The V gene lost 6 bases and the J gene lost 3 bases, with 9 bases spanning the gap. Germline CDR1 and CDR2: MNHEY and SVGAGI. The CDR3: CASSSGIYNEQFF. CDR3 in DNA: TGTGCCAGCAGCTCGGGGATCTACAATGAGCAGTTCTTC.

V gene TRBV29-1 combines with J gene TRBJ1-1; D not certain. V lost 4 bases and J 4 bases, leaving 10 bases between the germline ends. Germline V gives CDR1 SQVTM, CDR2 ANQGSEA. The CDR3 contains 12 residues. The CDR3 reads CSVVKSGTEAFF. In DNA form, the CDR3 reads TGCAGCGTTGTAAAGTCGGGCACTGAAGCTTTCTTT.

In its sample, this clone was seen once. V and J are TRBV7-2 and TRBJ1-5; D possibly corresponds to TRBD1 (6 bases). This CDR3 contains 14 residues. Looked up from germline, CDR1 is SGHTA and CDR2 is FQGNSA. V dropped 3 bases and J dropped 3 bases, with 9 bases sitting between them. The chain's CDR3 is CASSLTGHNQPQHF. The CDR3 nucleotides read TGTGCCAGCAGCTTGACAGGACACAATCAGCCCCAGCATTTT. The entire variable domain, with the rest obtained from reference TRBV7-2 and TRBJ1-5, is as follows: GAGVSQSPSNKVTEKGKDVELRCDPISGHTALYWYRQSLGQGLEFLIYFQGNSAPDKSGLPSDRFSAERTGGSVSTLTIQRTQQEDSAVYLCASSLTGHNQPQHFGDGTRLSIL.

This chain joins TRBV5-1 and TRBJ2-3; 8 nucleotides line up with TRBD2. Germline CDR1 and CDR2: SGHRS and YFSETQ. The CDR3 is 19 amino acids. With 3 bases clipped from V and 0 bases from J, the junction kept 15 bases outside the gene matches. CDR3 bases: TGCGCCAGCAGCTCCTCATCGGCGGGGGGAATCCCTAGCACAGATACGCAGTATTTT. Residues: CASSSSSAGGIPSTDTQYF.

The rearrangement links TRBV19 to TRBJ1-5; TRBD1 aligns across 7 bases. After removal of 7 bases from V and 7 bases from J, the junction contained 16 bases not matched to a gene. This CDR3 has 16 residues. CDR1 is LNHDA and CDR2 is SQIVND in the germline V gene (reference sequence). The DNA for the CDR3 is TGTGCCAGTACCAGGGGGAAAGACCCAGGTCTCCAGCCCCAGCATTTT. Translating it yields CASTRGKDPGLQPQHF.

A single count supports this clone. V usage is TRBV18 and J usage is TRBJ2-3; 11 bases are shared with TRBD2. The CDR3 sequence is 15 residues long. With V trimmed by 3 bases and J by 5 bases, 4 bases remained unmatched. The germline V gene encodes CDR1 KGHSH and CDR2 LQKENI. Written as DNA, the CDR3 is TGTGCCAGCTCACCGGCTAGCGGGAGGTTAGATACGCAGTATTTT. Residues: CASSPASGRLDTQYF.

In its sample, this clone was seen a few times. This rearrangement joins TRBV6-4 to TRBJ1-2; a weak D match, TRBD1 (5 bases). Trimming left V 0 bases short and J 3 bases short, with 14 bases between. Looked up from germline, CDR1 is MRHNA and CDR2 is SNTAGT. The CDR3 contains 16 residues. For the CDR3, the DNA is TGTGCCAGCAGTGACTCTCCCAAGGACAACCACTATGGCTACACCTTC. As protein: CASSDSPKDNHYGYTF.

The chain links TRBV3-1 (or the pseudogene TRBV3-2) to TRBJ1-5, with TRBD1 matching over 9 bases. The CDR3 spans 14 residues. V was pared by 3 bases and J by 6 bases, with 3 bases of the junction left unmatched. CDR1 and CDR2 from the germline V gene are LGHDT and YNNKEL (reference sequence). Here the CDR3 reads CASSHRQGGQPQHF. The CDR3, as DNA: TGTGCCAGCAGCCACCGACAGGGGGGTCAGCCCCAGCATTTT.